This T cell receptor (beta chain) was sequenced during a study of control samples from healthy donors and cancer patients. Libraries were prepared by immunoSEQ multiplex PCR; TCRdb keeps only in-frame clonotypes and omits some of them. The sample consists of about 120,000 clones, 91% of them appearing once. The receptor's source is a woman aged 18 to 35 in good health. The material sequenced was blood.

The CDR3 protein is CASSTRQGTNYGYTF. In DNA form, the CDR3 reads TGTGCCAGCAGTACACGACAGGGTACTAACTATGGCTACACCTTC. This chain links TRBV6-5 with TRBJ1-2; 7 bases align to TRBD1. Germline values: CDR1 MNHEY, CDR2 SVGAGI. V trimming: 5 bases; J trimming: 0 bases; junction bases outside the gene matches: 6. This CDR3 spans 15 amino acids.